This T cell receptor (beta chain) was observed in a study of T-cell reconstitution after alpha-beta-depleted transplantation in children (dated by TCRdb to the mid-2010s). Study-level background: Using TCR repertoire profiling, the study followed T-cell immune reconstitution in a quantitative way in children after TCRalphabeta/CD19-depleted allogeneic hematopoietic cell transplantation. Results and caveats for the whole study, not just this receptor: In some patients, the high TCRbeta diversity seen at day 60 was put down to recipient T cells and intrathymic progenitors that had survived conditioning. About two months after transplant, the apparently early recovery of alphabetaT-cell counts reportedly depended on just several hundred clones that had expanded rapidly and came from non-depleted graft cells. The frequencies of hyperexpanded clones fell over the following months, and after one year, T-cell counts and TCRbeta diversity were mostly attributed to newly produced T cells.

This clonotype was counted only a few times. The clone's antigen remains unknown. No qualities accompany the bases; no much larger clone lies one base away. Receptor amplification or capture employed PCR. The sequencer was an Illumina HiSeq 2500. TCR library preparation used molecular barcoding, with unique molecular identifiers applied to normalize quantification of the TCRbeta repertoire. In-frame beta chains were kept once TCRdb had trimmed the public reads at Q25 with fastp and called clones with MiXCR. CDR3 protein sequences are deduplicated, and each keeps its most common genes and DNA. In this sample the table shows 65,000 to 90,000 distinct CDR3 sequences, roughly a tenth of which occur a single time. In total, the top ten clones hold 13% of the sample. Including cysteine and phenylalanine, the CDR3 has 15 amino acids. Just the 45-base CDR3 DNA is kept, in frame starting at base 1. V is pruned by 3 bases and J by 5 bases, leaving 8 bases of the junction without a gene match. In the germline V gene, CDR1 corresponds to SGHDN and CDR2 to FVKESK.

This sample's treatment or condition label indicates: allogeneic hematopoietic cell transplantation with graft depleted of TCRalphabeta T cells and CD19 B cells. Transplant recipients were children who received TCRalphabeta/CD19-depleted allogeneic hematopoietic cell grafts. Rearrangement joined TRBV14 to TRBJ2-5; a stretch of 8 junction bases matches TRBD2. The sample was PBMCs, taken before TCRalphabeta/CD19-depleted stem cell transplant. The receptor comes from a boy between 10 and 17 years old with acute myeloid leukemia, due to receive a stem cell transplant. The encoded CDR3 is CASSHPVGGRETQYF. The DNA sequence reads TGTGCCAGCAGCCACCCCGTCGGCGGGAGGGAGACCCAGTACTTC. Supplemented by the reference TRBV14 and TRBJ2-5 proteins around the CDR3, the complete variable domain is EAGVTQFPSHSVIEKGQTVTLRCDPISGHDNLYWYRRVMGKEIKFLLHFVKESKQDESGMPNNRFLAERTGGTYSTLKVQPAELEDSGVYFCASSHPVGGRETQYFGPGTRLLVL.